This T cell receptor (beta chain) originates from a study of blood T cell repertoires in COVID-19. Sequencing used immunoSEQ multiplex PCR; TCRdb keeps in-frame clones, though not all of them. The sample has 70,000 or so clones, around 89% seen once. The V end was cut by 4 bases, the J end by 4 bases, with 10 bases between. The CDR3 sequence is 13 residues long. The sample taken for sequencing was peripheral blood. The genes are TRBV12-3 or TRBV12-4 and TRBJ1-1; D gene unclear. The TCR originated in a human donor in a cohort sampled during active COVID-19. The CDR3 bases are TGTGCCAGCAGTTCCGGTGGGAGCACTGAAGCTTTCTTT. Its translation is CASSSGGSTEAFF.